These T cell receptor beta chains were read from a single sample in a study of cytomegalovirus exposure and HLA in healthy donors. Clones were sequenced by immunoSEQ multiplex PCR, and TCRdb holds only the in-frame ones, with some missing. The data hold approximately 190,000 clones, with 81% observed a single time. The specimen was PBMCs. These receptors originate from a man in his fifties or sixties in good health and CMV-seronegative. The CDR3 runs from the conserved cysteine through the conserved F or W. D genes are given only for firm matches. Only some rows state a clone size, as once, few, many or a class for expanded clones.

CDR3aa	CDR3nt	abundance	v_gene	j_gene	d_gene
CAISERIQGAFRYTF	TGTGCCATCAGTGAAAGGATTCAGGGGGCGTTTCGCTACACCTTC	-	TRBV10-3	TRBJ1-2	TRBD1
CASSPSERVTDTQYF	TGTGCCAGCAGCCCGTCGGAGCGGGTCACAGATACGCAGTATTTT	-	TRBV9	TRBJ2-3	-
CASSYGGGGAYETQYF	TGTGCCAGCAGTTACGGGGGCGGGGGGGCCTATGAGACCCAGTACTTC	-	TRBV6-5	TRBJ2-5	TRBD2
CASSLIGGDEQFF	TGTGCCAGCAGCCTAATCGGGGGGGATGAGCAGTTCTTC	-	TRBV5-4	TRBJ2-1	TRBD2
CASTQKGQGGETQYF	TGTGCCAGCACTCAAAAGGGACAGGGGGGAGAGACCCAGTACTTC	-	TRBV25-1	TRBJ2-5	TRBD1
CASSLSLAKNIQYF	TGTGCCAGCTCCCTGTCCCTAGCCAAAAACATTCAGTACTTC	-	TRBV18	TRBJ2-4	-
CASSWRTGLNTEAFF	TGTGCCAGCAGCTGGAGGACAGGGTTGAACACTGAAGCTTTCTTT	once	TRBV5-6	TRBJ1-1	TRBD1
CASSLQGPGGEQYF	TGTGCCAGCAGCCTACAGGGCCCTGGGGGTGAGCAGTACTTC	-	TRBV7-9	TRBJ2-7	-
CASSPPGQGLPGELFF	TGTGCCAGTAGTCCGCCGGGACAGGGTTTACCCGGGGAGCTGTTTTTT	-	TRBV19	TRBJ2-2	TRBD1
CASSLSGGTYNEQFF	TGTGCCAGCAGTTTATCCGGGGGAACCTATAATGAGCAGTTCTTC	few	TRBV27	TRBJ2-1	-
CASSLLASGSSYEQYF	TGTGCCAGCAGTTTACTTGCTAGCGGGTCCTCCTACGAGCAGTACTTC	few	TRBV27	TRBJ2-7	TRBD2
CAGGSGGAGYGYTF	TGTGCCGGGGGCAGCGGGGGCGCTGGGTATGGCTACACCTTC	-	TRBV7-9	TRBJ1-2	-
CAISEWTAAEAFF	TGTGCCATCAGTGAGTGGACAGCTGCTGAAGCTTTCTTT	few	TRBV10-3	TRBJ1-1	-
CASSLRQNTDTQYF	TGTGCCAGCAGCTTACGACAGAACACAGATACGCAGTATTTT	-	TRBV11-1	TRBJ2-3	-
CSSSPHESPGANVLTF	TGTTCCAGCAGCCCTCATGAGTCCCCAGGGGCCAACGTCCTGACTTTC	-	TRBV7-9	TRBJ2-6	-
CASSLKEVAEKLFF	TGTGCCAGCAGCTTGAAGGAGGTTGCCGAAAAACTGTTTTTT	-	TRBV5-4	TRBJ1-4	-
CASSLASGENSPLHF	TGTGCCAGCAGCTTAGCATCAGGGGAGAATTCACCCCTCCACTTT	-	TRBV7-9	TRBJ1-6	-
CASSLALGTYNEQFF	TGTGCCAGCAGCTTAGCCCTCGGGACCTACAATGAGCAGTTCTTC	-	TRBV7-9	TRBJ2-1	-
CASSPRQGGWEETQYF	TGCGCCAGCAGCCCCCGGCAGGGAGGTTGGGAAGAGACCCAGTACTTC	-	TRBV5-1	TRBJ2-5	-
CATSGDNQETQYF	TGTGCCACCAGCGGGGATAACCAAGAGACCCAGTACTTC	-	TRBV27	TRBJ2-5	TRBD2
CASRISGGMTNTQYF	TGTGCCAGCAGAATTAGCGGGGGGATGACTAATACGCAGTATTTT	-	TRBV6-5	TRBJ2-3	TRBD2
CASSAGGTGNTIYF	TGTGCCAGCAGTGCAGGGGGGACTGGAAACACCATATATTTT	-	TRBV6-1	TRBJ1-3	TRBD1
CVVDSRTTEAFF	TGTGTCGTGGACAGCCGAACCACTGAAGCTTTCTTT	-	TRBV6-1	TRBJ1-1	-
CAISESRQGGGYTF	TGTGCCATCAGTGAGAGTAGACAGGGTGGTGGCTACACCTTC	-	TRBV10-3	TRBJ1-2	TRBD1
CASSLVGTGGETQYF	TGTGCCAGCAGCTTAGTAGGGACAGGGGGCGAGACCCAGTACTTC	-	TRBV7-6	TRBJ2-5	TRBD1
CASSPGSNTDTQYF	TGTGCCTCCAGCCCAGGGTCCAACACAGATACGCAGTATTTT	few	TRBV9	TRBJ2-3	-
CASSPVGTNEKLFF	TGTGCCAGCAGCCCGGTCGGGACTAATGAAAAACTGTTTTTT	-	TRBV7-2	TRBJ1-4	-
CASRGQGFLETQYF	TGTGCCAGCCGCGGACAGGGGTTTTTAGAGACCCAGTACTTC	few	TRBV6-5	TRBJ2-5	TRBD1
CASSSMLPRGMGSSYEQYF	TGTGCCAGCAGCTCAATGCTACCCAGGGGGATGGGTAGCTCCTACGAGCAGTACTTC	-	TRBV11-2	TRBJ2-7	TRBD1
CASSPASGGTDTQYF	TGTGCCAGCTCCCCCGCTAGCGGGGGAACAGATACGCAGTATTTT	-	TRBV18	TRBJ2-3	TRBD2
CATQGYERTYRGYTF	TGTGCCACCCAGGGGTACGAAAGGACATATCGGGGCTACACCTTC	-	TRBV7-2	TRBJ1-2	-
CASGLPFYEQYF	TGTGCTAGTGGTTTGCCTTTCTACGAGCAGTACTTC	-	TRBV12-5	TRBJ2-7	-
CASSVTQGETQYF	TGTGCCAGCAGTGTCACCCAGGGTGAGACCCAGTACTTC	-	TRBV6-4	TRBJ2-5	-
CASSLVSVASYNEQFF	TGTGCTAGCAGCTTAGTTAGCGTCGCCTCCTACAATGAGCAGTTCTTC	-	TRBV7-7	TRBJ2-1	-
CAWSRPGRENTEAFF	TGTGCCTGGAGTCGACCCGGCAGGGAGAACACTGAAGCTTTCTTT	-	TRBV30	TRBJ1-1	-
CASSYIGGAGTQYF	TGTGCCAGCAGCTATATAGGGGGGGCGGGTACGCAGTATTTT	-	TRBV11-2	TRBJ2-3	-
CSSSLTETLSGANVLTF	TGTTCCAGCAGCTTAACAGAGACCCTCTCTGGGGCCAACGTCCTGACTTTC	-	TRBV7-9	TRBJ2-6	-
CASSFAGTANTEAFF	TGCGCCAGCAGCTTCGCGGGGACGGCGAACACTGAAGCTTTCTTT	-	TRBV5-1	TRBJ1-1	-
CSSSLGTGSNSPLHF	TGTTCCAGCAGCTTAGGGACAGGGTCTAATTCACCCCTCCACTTT	-	TRBV7-9	TRBJ1-6	TRBD1
CSSSPRSGAYNEQFF	TGTTCCAGCAGCCCCAGGAGCGGGGCTTACAATGAGCAGTTCTTC	-	TRBV7-9	TRBJ2-1	TRBD2
CASSYSRGSWELFF	TGTGCCAGCAGTTACTCGAGGGGGTCGTGGGAACTGTTTTTT	-	TRBV6-5	TRBJ1-4	-
CASSYGGAQETQYF	TGTGCCAGCAGTTACGGCGGGGCACAAGAGACCCAGTACTTC	-	TRBV6-5	TRBJ2-5	-
CASSIQATQETQYF	TGTGCCAGTAGTATACAAGCTACCCAAGAGACCCAGTACTTC	-	TRBV19	TRBJ2-5	-
CASSSLLPSYNEQFF	TGTGCCAGCAGCTCCCTCCTACCCTCCTACAATGAGCAGTTCTTC	once	TRBV7-2	TRBJ2-1	-
CASSSGPSGGQYF	TGTGCCAGCAGCTCCGGTCCTTCTGGCGGGCAGTACTTC	-	TRBV7-2	TRBJ2-7	-
CASTSGTENTEAFF	TGTGCCAGCACATCCGGGACAGAGAACACTGAAGCTTTCTTT	few	TRBV6-1	TRBJ1-1	TRBD1
CASSPGQGKPQHF	TGCGCCAGCAGCCCAGGACAGGGCAAGCCCCAGCATTTT	-	TRBV5-1	TRBJ1-5	TRBD1
CASTSGTQYEQYF	TGTGCCAGCACGTCCGGGACTCAGTACGAGCAGTACTTC	-	TRBV27	TRBJ2-7	-
CASSQGLAAAYTQYF	TGCGCCAGCAGCCAGGGACTAGCCGCGGCCTATACGCAGTATTTT	-	TRBV4-1	TRBJ2-3	TRBD2
CASSVWSSGYNEQFF	TGTGCCAGCAGCGTCTGGTCTAGCGGGTACAATGAGCAGTTCTTC	-	TRBV9	TRBJ2-1	TRBD2
CASSSGTTTDTQYF	TGCGCCAGCAGCTCCGGGACAACCACAGATACGCAGTATTTT	-	TRBV5-1	TRBJ2-3	-
CASSRDSNTEAFF	TGTGCCAGCAGCCGGGACAGCAACACTGAAGCTTTCTTT	-	TRBV6-5	TRBJ1-1	TRBD1
CASSDRQGKAFF	TGTGCCAGCAGCGATCGACAGGGCAAAGCTTTCTTT	-	TRBV7-9	TRBJ1-1	TRBD1
CASSQPSGGANYNEQFF	TGTGCCAGCAGCCAACCTAGCGGGGGGGCGAACTACAATGAGCAGTTCTTC	-	TRBV4-2	TRBJ2-1	TRBD2
CASSPGEGVNEKLFF	TGTGCCAGCTCCCCGGGCGAGGGGGTGAATGAAAAACTGTTTTTT	-	TRBV18	TRBJ1-4	-
CASRSRTATYNEQFF	TGTGCCAGCAGGTCCCGGACAGCCACCTACAATGAGCAGTTCTTC	-	TRBV6-5	TRBJ2-1	-
CASSQDLGRDSGNTIYF	TGCGCCAGCAGCCAAGATCTAGGCAGGGACTCTGGAAACACCATATATTTT	-	TRBV4-3	TRBJ1-3	-
CASSPLIGGLKFF	TGTGCCAGCAGCCCCCTTATAGGGGGACTAAAGTTCTTC	-	TRBV14	TRBJ2-1	-
CASSPLAGGVPDTQYF	TGTGCCAGCAGCCCCTTGGCGGGGGGGGTGCCAGATACGCAGTATTTT	few	TRBV5-8	TRBJ2-3	TRBD2
CATTPGDYGPDTQYF	TGCGCCACCACCCCGGGCGACTACGGCCCAGATACGCAGTATTTT	few	TRBV23-1	TRBJ2-3	-